Listed below are T cell receptor beta chains from one sample, sequenced in a study of shared clonotypes between healthy human individuals. The method was immunoSEQ multiplex PCR; TCRdb's version includes in-frame clones alone and lacks a portion of them. The sample lists about half a million clones, less than 80% occurring once. Sequencing used PBMCs. The source is a woman aged 40-49 years in good health. Some clones in this sample may be carry-over from other donors' samples. The CDR3 runs from the conserved cysteine through the conserved F or W. The D gene is left open where the match is weak. A clone size is listed for some rows: how often the clone was seen (once, few, many), or a class if it is expanded.

clone_size: many; j_call: TRBJ2-5; d_call: NA; v_call: TRBV19; cdr3_length: 15; cdr3_nt: TGTGCCAGTAGTCCCCTCCTGGTCGGCCAAGAGACCCAGTACTTC; cdr3_aa: CASSPLLVGQETQYF
clone_size: NA; j_call: TRBJ2-2; d_call: NA; v_call: TRBV10-1; cdr3_length: 13; cdr3_nt: TGCGCCAGCAGTCGGGTCGTGACCGGGGAGCTGTTTTTT; cdr3_aa: CASSRVVTGELFF
clone_size: NA; j_call: TRBJ2-5; d_call: TRBD1; v_call: TRBV30; cdr3_length: 14; cdr3_nt: TGTGCCTGGGACCGGGACAGGGGTTTAAGAGGGCAGTACTTC; cdr3_aa: CAWDRDRGLRGQYF
clone_size: NA; j_call: TRBJ2-3; d_call: TRBD2; v_call: TRBV2; cdr3_length: 18; cdr3_nt: TGTGCCAGCAGTGAAGCCTGGGGACTAGCGGGAGGGATAGATACGCAGTATTTT; cdr3_aa: CASSEAWGLAGGIDTQYF
clone_size: NA; j_call: TRBJ2-2; d_call: TRBD1; v_call: TRBV9; cdr3_length: 17; cdr3_nt: TGTGCCAGCAGCGTAGCTGGCAGGGGGCTGGAAACCGGGGAGCTGTTTTTT; cdr3_aa: CASSVAGRGLETGELFF
clone_size: NA; j_call: TRBJ2-2; d_call: NA; v_call: TRBV5-1; cdr3_length: 12; cdr3_nt: TGCGCCAGCAGCTGGAGCACCGGGGAGCTGTTTTTT; cdr3_aa: CASSWSTGELFF
clone_size: NA; j_call: TRBJ2-5; d_call: NA; v_call: TRBV9; cdr3_length: 15; cdr3_nt: TGTGCCAGCAGCGTAGAACCCCAAACCCAAGAGACCCAGTACTTC; cdr3_aa: CASSVEPQTQETQYF
clone_size: NA; j_call: TRBJ1-1; d_call: NA; v_call: TRBV30; cdr3_length: 15; cdr3_nt: TGTGCCTGGAGTGATATTACGGGGGCTGGTACTGAAGCTTTCTTT; cdr3_aa: CAWSDITGAGTEAFF
clone_size: NA; j_call: TRBJ1-3; d_call: NA; v_call: TRBV11-2; cdr3_length: 12; cdr3_nt: TGTGCCAGCACCCATGGGCAGGGGAGCATATATTTT; cdr3_aa: CASTHGQGSIYF
clone_size: many; j_call: TRBJ1-3; d_call: TRBD1; v_call: TRBV11-2; cdr3_length: 16; cdr3_nt: TGTGCCAGCAGCTCAGGGGGCTTAGGCTCTGGAAACACCATATATTTT; cdr3_aa: CASSSGGLGSGNTIYF
clone_size: NA; j_call: TRBJ2-3; d_call: NA; v_call: TRBV6-1; cdr3_length: 14; cdr3_nt: TGTGCCAGCAATTCCGGGACCCACACAGATACGCAGTATTTT; cdr3_aa: CASNSGTHTDTQYF
clone_size: NA; j_call: TRBJ2-5; d_call: NA; v_call: TRBV11-2; cdr3_length: 14; cdr3_nt: TGTGCCAGCAGCACCCGACTCACGCAAGAGACCCAGTACTTC; cdr3_aa: CASSTRLTQETQYF
clone_size: NA; j_call: TRBJ2-3; d_call: TRBD2; v_call: TRBV4-2; cdr3_length: 20; cdr3_nt: TGTGCCAGCAGCCAGGCCCCCGGACTAGCGGGAGTGGGGCTGTTGGGTACGCAGTATTTT; cdr3_aa: CASSQAPGLAGVGLLGTQYF
clone_size: many; j_call: TRBJ1-3; d_call: NA; v_call: TRBV7-9; cdr3_length: 12; cdr3_nt: TGTGCCAGCAGCTTTAGCGGGGAGCTCATATATTTT; cdr3_aa: CASSFSGELIYF
clone_size: NA; j_call: TRBJ2-3; d_call: TRBD2; v_call: TRBV29-1; cdr3_length: 15; cdr3_nt: TGCAGCGTCTTGACTAGCGGGAGTCATACAGATACGCAGTATTTT; cdr3_aa: CSVLTSGSHTDTQYF
clone_size: NA; j_call: TRBJ1-1; d_call: NA; v_call: TRBV11-2; cdr3_length: 13; cdr3_nt: TGTGCTAGCAGCCCTGGGGCCCACACTGAAGCTTTCTTT; cdr3_aa: CASSPGAHTEAFF
clone_size: few; j_call: TRBJ2-5; d_call: NA; v_call: TRBV5-1; cdr3_length: 14; cdr3_nt: TGCGCCAGCAGCTTGATGTGGAACCAAGAGACCCAGTACTTC; cdr3_aa: CASSLMWNQETQYF
clone_size: NA; j_call: TRBJ2-1; d_call: NA; v_call: TRBV4-1; cdr3_length: 14; cdr3_nt: TGCGCCAGCAGCCGGAAGTCCTCCTACAATGAGCAGTTCTTC; cdr3_aa: CASSRKSSYNEQFF
clone_size: once; j_call: TRBJ2-7; d_call: TRBD2; v_call: TRBV5-4; cdr3_length: 15; cdr3_nt: TGTGCCAGCAGCTTCGGGACTAGCGGATACTACGAGCAGTACTTC; cdr3_aa: CASSFGTSGYYEQYF
clone_size: NA; j_call: TRBJ2-7; d_call: TRBD2; v_call: TRBV2; cdr3_length: 15; cdr3_nt: TGTGCCAGCACCGAGCGGGGGCGGGAGTTCTACGAGCAGTACTTC; cdr3_aa: CASTERGREFYEQYF
clone_size: NA; j_call: TRBJ2-3; d_call: TRBD2; v_call: TRBV29-1; cdr3_length: 14; cdr3_nt: TGCAGCGTCGCGGGACTATCCGCCTCAGATACGCAGTATTTT; cdr3_aa: CSVAGLSASDTQYF
clone_size: NA; j_call: TRBJ2-3; d_call: NA; v_call: TRBV10-2; cdr3_length: 13; cdr3_nt: TGCGCCAGCAGAGCCGGGAGCACAGATACGCAGTATTTT; cdr3_aa: CASRAGSTDTQYF
clone_size: NA; j_call: TRBJ2-7; d_call: TRBD2; v_call: TRBV7-2; cdr3_length: 15; cdr3_nt: TGTGCCAGCAGCCTCGGGACTAGCCCCTCCTACGAGCAGTACTTC; cdr3_aa: CASSLGTSPSYEQYF
clone_size: once; j_call: TRBJ2-7; d_call: TRBD2; v_call: TRBV4-3; cdr3_length: 16; cdr3_nt: TGCGCCAGCAGCCTTATAGCGGGACACAGGCTCTACGAGCAGTACTTC; cdr3_aa: CASSLIAGHRLYEQYF
clone_size: NA; j_call: TRBJ2-1; d_call: NA; v_call: TRBV7-3; cdr3_length: 15; cdr3_nt: TGTGCCAGCAGCTCCTCGGGCGCAACATACAATGAGCAGTTCTTC; cdr3_aa: CASSSSGATYNEQFF